Sequencing of this T cell receptor beta chain was carried out in a study of blood T cell repertoires in COVID-19. Study summary: Spain, Italy and the United States supplied samples that represented acute and convalescent COVID-19. PBMCs, B-cell-depleted T cells, or T cells were the source of the cDNA or gDNA that made up the material.

As handled by the study authors: Estimation of nucleated cell counts relied on the amplification of reference gene primers. TCRdb's copy holds only in-frame clones and misses some; the assay was immunoSEQ multiplex PCR. V and J calls and clone size are as listed in that table; D and trimming were resolved from the DNA. In the table there are about 150,000 clones, 80% to 85% of which are singletons. The CDR3 runs 13 residues. V was pared by 7 bases and J by 5 bases, with 5 bases of the junction left unmatched. The rearrangement links TRBV12-3 or TRBV12-4 to TRBJ2-5; the match to TRBD1 covers 9 bases. The sequence derives from a woman aged 60-70 years with active or convalescent COVID-19. Sequenced input: peripheral blood. In DNA, the CDR3 is TGTGCCAGCAAACTAGGGACAGGGGAGACCCAGTACTTC. This translates into CASKLGTGETQYF.